This TCR beta chain was sequenced for a study of shared clonotypes between healthy human individuals. In germline, CDR1 is SGHRS, CDR2 YFSETQ. The CDR3 covers 15 residues. V gave up 4 bases and J gave up 0 bases, with 8 bases separating them. This table comes from immunoSEQ multiplex PCR, and its TCRdb copy is limited to in-frame clones, with some not included. The table shows fewer than 200,000 clones, with 90% to 95% occurring only once. The sequenced sample was naive CD4+ T cells sorted from blood. Subset here: CD45RA+ positively selected. The origin of this receptor is a woman aged 30 to 39 in good health. The V gene is TRBV5-1, the J gene TRBJ1-6; D gene ambiguous. DNA of the CDR3: TGCGCCAGCAGCACCGGGGACTCCTATAATTCACCCCTCCACTTT. It codes for CASSTGDSYNSPLHF.